This T cell receptor beta chain was sequenced in a study of cytomegalovirus exposure and HLA in healthy donors. Regarding the study as a whole: In a later analysis, an Asian-associated ancestry cluster reportedly showed fewer N-insertions than the roughly 700-donor mean. A later analysis found TCR association rates differed by HLA locus, highest for DRB1 and lowest for HLA-C. As immune exposure information, only CMV serostatus was available. Using a false discovery rate of 0.05, a later analysis showed that approximately 18,000 TCR beta sequences were associated with HLA alleles.

Use of 60 Vbeta and 13 Jbeta primers characterized the PCR. Here immunoSEQ multiplex PCR was the method, and the copy in TCRdb shows in-frame clones only, minus some. This sample yields over 150,000 clones, of which 73% are seen a single time; 5% to 5.5% belongs to the top ten. This clone has only one observation. Its target is unknown. There are 14 residues in the CDR3. Trimming cost V 3 bases and J 3 bases, with 12 bases left between them. CDR1 is SGHNT and CDR2 is YENEEA in the germline V gene. Specimen: PBMCs. The chain links TRBV11-3 to TRBJ2-7; D gene unclear. The sequence was collected from a woman under 30 in good health and CMV-seropositive. The CDR3 is CASSLGPTSYEQYF. DNA of the CDR3: TGTGCCAGCAGCTTGGGCCCGACAAGCTACGAGCAGTACTTC.